This T cell receptor (beta chain) was observed in a study of T-cell reconstitution after alpha-beta-depleted transplantation in children. Study-wide findings and caveats: The origin of alpha-beta T cells about two months after transplant was reportedly several hundred expanded graft clones. Certain patients had high TCRbeta diversity at day 60, and it came from recipient T cells and thymic progenitors that survived. T-cell counts and diversity were attributed mostly to newly produced T cells one year after transplant.

As for this clonotype: Antigen: not known.

The TCRbeta library was prepared with unique molecular identifiers. TCRdb reprocessed the PCR reads via MiXCR and lists one record per CDR3 protein. This table has around 140,000 distinct CDR3 sequences, about 9% appearing once. Germline V CDR1 and CDR2: WSHSY, SAAADI. This CDR3 is 14 amino acids long. Trimming stripped 2 bases from V and 8 bases from J, with 13 bases between. This sequence was found in a female patient aged 2-9 years who had a stem cell transplant for congenital amegakaryocytic thrombocytopenia, so the T cells may come from the graft donor. The sample here was PBMCs, mostly from graft donor cells, taken 180 days after TCRalphabeta/CD19-depleted stem cell transplant. The rearrangement links TRBV10-2 to TRBJ2-1; no clear D gene. The CDR3 loop reads CASSELRPGDEQFF. Written as DNA, the CDR3 is TGCGCCAGCAGTGAGCTACGCCCCGGAGATGAGCAGTTCTTC.